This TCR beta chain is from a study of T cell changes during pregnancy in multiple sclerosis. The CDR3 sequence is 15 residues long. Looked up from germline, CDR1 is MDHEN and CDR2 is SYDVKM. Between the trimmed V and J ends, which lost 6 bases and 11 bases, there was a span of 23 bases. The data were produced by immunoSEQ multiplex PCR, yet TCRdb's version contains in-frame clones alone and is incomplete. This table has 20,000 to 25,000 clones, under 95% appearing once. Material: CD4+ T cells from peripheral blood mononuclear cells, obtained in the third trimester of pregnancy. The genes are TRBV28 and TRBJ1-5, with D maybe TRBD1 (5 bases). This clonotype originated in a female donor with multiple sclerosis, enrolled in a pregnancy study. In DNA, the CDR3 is TGTGCCAGCAGCTTGGGGGGAGCCCGGGCCGGGACCCAGCATTTT. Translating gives CASSLGGARAGTQHF.